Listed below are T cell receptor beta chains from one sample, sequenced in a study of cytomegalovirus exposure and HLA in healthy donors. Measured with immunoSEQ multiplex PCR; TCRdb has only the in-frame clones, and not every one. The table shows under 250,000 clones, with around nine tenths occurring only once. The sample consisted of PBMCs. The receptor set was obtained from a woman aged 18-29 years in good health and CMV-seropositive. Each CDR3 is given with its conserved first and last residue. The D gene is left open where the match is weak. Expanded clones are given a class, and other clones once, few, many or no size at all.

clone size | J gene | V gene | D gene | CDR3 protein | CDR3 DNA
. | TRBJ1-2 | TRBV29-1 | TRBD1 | CSVEDPRQGWDYGYTF | TGCAGCGTTGAAGACCCCCGACAGGGTTGGGACTATGGCTACACCTTC
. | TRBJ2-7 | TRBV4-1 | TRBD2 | CASSQRPASGRAWYEQYF | TGCGCCAGCAGCCAAAGGCCGGCCAGCGGGAGGGCCTGGTACGAGCAGTACTTC
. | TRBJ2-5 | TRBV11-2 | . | CASSLAPAGETQYF | TGTGCCAGCAGCTTAGCCCCAGCGGGAGAGACCCAGTACTTC
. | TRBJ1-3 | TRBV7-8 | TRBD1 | CASSWTRTGRFLVSSGNTIYF | TGTGCCAGCAGCTGGACCCGGACAGGGCGGTTCCTTGTAAGCTCTGGAAACACCATATATTTT
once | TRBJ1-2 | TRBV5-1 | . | CASSTDRSYGYTF | TGCGCCAGCAGCACCGACAGGTCCTATGGCTACACCTTC
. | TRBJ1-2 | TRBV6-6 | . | CASSLEAGTSYGYTF | TGTGCCAGCAGCCTCGAAGCAGGGACTAGCTATGGCTACACCTTC
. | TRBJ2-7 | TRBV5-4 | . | CASSFGLFAYEQYF | TGTGCCAGCAGCTTCGGACTATTCGCCTACGAGCAGTACTTC
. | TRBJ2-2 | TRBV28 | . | CASSSDHELVTGELFF | TGTGCCAGCAGTTCCGATCATGAACTGGTAACCGGGGAGCTGTTTTTT
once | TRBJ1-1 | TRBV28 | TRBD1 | CASTEGQGDTEAFF | TGTGCCAGCACTGAAGGACAGGGAGACACTGAAGCTTTCTTT
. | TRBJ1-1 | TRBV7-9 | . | CASSLSGREAFF | TGTGCCAGCAGCTTATCCGGCAGGGAAGCTTTCTTT
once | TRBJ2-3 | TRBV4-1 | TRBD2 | CASSHGTSGVTDTQYF | TGCGCCAGCAGCCACGGGACTAGCGGGGTCACAGATACGCAGTATTTT
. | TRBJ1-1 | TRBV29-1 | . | CSVGLGMNTEAFF | TGCAGCGTTGGTCTAGGTATGAACACTGAAGCTTTCTTT
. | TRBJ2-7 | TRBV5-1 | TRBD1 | CASSLGDRPRGYEQYF | TGCGCCAGCAGCTTGGGGGACAGGCCGAGGGGTTACGAGCAGTACTTC
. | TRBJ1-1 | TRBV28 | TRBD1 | CASSPTGEANTEAFF | TGTGCCAGCAGCCCTACAGGGGAGGCGAACACTGAAGCTTTCTTT
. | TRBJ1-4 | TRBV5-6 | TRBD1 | CASSLGTGANEKLFF | TGTGCCAGCAGCTTGGGGACAGGGGCTAATGAAAAACTGTTTTTT
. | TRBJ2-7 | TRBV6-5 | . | CASSSAGVHFYEQYF | TGTGCCAGCAGTTCGGCAGGGGTACATTTCTACGAGCAGTACTTC
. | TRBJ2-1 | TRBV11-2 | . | CASSLGGGSYNEQFF | TGTGCCAGCAGCTTAGGTGGCGGGTCCTACAATGAGCAGTTCTTC
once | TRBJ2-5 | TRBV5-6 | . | CASSLSETQYF | TGTGCCAGCAGCCTATCGGAGACCCAGTACTTC
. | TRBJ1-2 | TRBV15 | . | CATSRDLSYGYTF | TGTGCCACCAGCAGAGATCTCTCCTATGGCTACACCTTC
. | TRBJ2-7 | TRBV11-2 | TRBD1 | CASSRGGITPHF | TGTGCCAGCAGCCGAGGGGGCATAACCCCACACTTC
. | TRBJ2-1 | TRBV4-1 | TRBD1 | CASSIRTGAVDEQFF | TGCGCCAGCAGCATACGGACAGGGGCAGTCGATGAGCAGTTCTTC
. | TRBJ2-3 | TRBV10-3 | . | CASSGDSTDTQYF | TGTGCCAGCTCCGGGGATAGCACAGATACGCAGTATTTT
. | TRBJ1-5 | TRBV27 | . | CASSAGAYSNQPQHF | TGTGCCAGCAGTGCAGGGGCGTATAGCAATCAGCCCCAGCATTTT
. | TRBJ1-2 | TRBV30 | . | CAWSVVDSTYGYTF | TGTGCCTGGAGTGTAGTCGACAGTACCTATGGCTACACCTTC
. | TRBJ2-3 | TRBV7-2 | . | CASSFWWEIGTDTQYF | TGTGCCAGCAGCTTCTGGTGGGAGATTGGTACAGATACGCAGTATTTT
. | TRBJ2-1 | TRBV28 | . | CASSFILLSYNEQFF | TGTGCCAGCAGTTTTATACTCCTCTCCTACAATGAGCAGTTCTTC
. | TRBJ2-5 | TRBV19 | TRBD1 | CASSRGQATQETQYF | TGTGCCAGTAGTCGCGGACAGGCTACTCAAGAGACCCAGTACTTC
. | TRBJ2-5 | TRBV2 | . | CASSEVLPGYGETQYF | TGTGCCAGCAGTGAGGTTCTCCCGGGATATGGTGAGACCCAGTACTTC
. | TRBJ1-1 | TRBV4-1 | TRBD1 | CASSRRGQGAEAFF | TGCGCCAGCAGCCGACGTGGACAGGGGGCTGAAGCTTTCTTT
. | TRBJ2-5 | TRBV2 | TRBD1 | CASSAATGGQETQYF | TGTGCCAGCAGCGCCGCGACAGGGGGCCAAGAGACCCAGTACTTC
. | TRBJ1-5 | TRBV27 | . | CASSLSAYQPQHF | TGTGCCAGCAGTTTATCAGCCTATCAGCCCCAGCATTTT
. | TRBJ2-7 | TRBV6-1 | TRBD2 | CASSGDPQLAGGNEQYF | TGTGCCAGCAGTGGCGATCCCCAACTAGCGGGAGGTAACGAGCAGTACTTC